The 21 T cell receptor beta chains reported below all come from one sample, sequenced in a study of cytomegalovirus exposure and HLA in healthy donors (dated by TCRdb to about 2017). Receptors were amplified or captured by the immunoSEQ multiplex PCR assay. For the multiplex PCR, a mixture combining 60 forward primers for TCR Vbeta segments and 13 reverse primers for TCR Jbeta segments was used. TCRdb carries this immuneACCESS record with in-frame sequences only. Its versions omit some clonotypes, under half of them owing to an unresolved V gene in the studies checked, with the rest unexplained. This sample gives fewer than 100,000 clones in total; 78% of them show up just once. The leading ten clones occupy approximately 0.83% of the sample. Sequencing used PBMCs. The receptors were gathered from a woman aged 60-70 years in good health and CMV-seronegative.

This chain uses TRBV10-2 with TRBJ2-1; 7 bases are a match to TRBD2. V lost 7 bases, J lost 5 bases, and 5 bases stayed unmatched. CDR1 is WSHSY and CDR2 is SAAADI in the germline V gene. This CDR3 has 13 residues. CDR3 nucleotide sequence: TGCGCCAGCAAAGCGGGGAGAAACAATGAGCAGTTCTTC. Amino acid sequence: CASKAGRNNEQFF.

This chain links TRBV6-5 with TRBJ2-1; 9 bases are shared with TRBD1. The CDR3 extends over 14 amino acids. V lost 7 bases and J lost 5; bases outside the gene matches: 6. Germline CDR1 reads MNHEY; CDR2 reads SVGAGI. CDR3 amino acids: CASKPGQGDNEQFF. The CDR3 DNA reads TGTGCCAGCAAACCGGGACAGGGCGACAATGAGCAGTTCTTC.

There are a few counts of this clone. The CDR3 sequence: CASSIGSSYNEQFF. The CDR3 coding sequence is TGTGCCAGTAGTATTGGGAGCTCCTACAATGAGCAGTTCTTC. The rearrangement joins TRBV19 to TRBJ2-1; possible D gene TRBD2, 5 bases. The CDR3 covers 14 residues. The germline gives CDR1 LNHDA, CDR2 SQIVND (reference sequence). V lost 3 bases and J lost 0, with 6 bases in between. The variable domain in full, with the rest retrieved from reference TRBV19 and TRBJ2-1, is DGGITQSPKYLFRKEGQNVTLSCEQNLNHDAMYWYRQDPGQGLRLIYYSQIVNDFQKGDIAEGYSVSREKKESFPLTVTSAQKNPTAFYLCASSIGSSYNEQFFGPGTRLTVL.

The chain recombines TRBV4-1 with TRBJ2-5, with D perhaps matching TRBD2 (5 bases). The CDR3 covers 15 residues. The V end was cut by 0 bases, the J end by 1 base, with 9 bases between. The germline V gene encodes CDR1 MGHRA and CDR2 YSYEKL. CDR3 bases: TGCGCCAGCAGCCAAGATCGTCGGGGCCAAGAGACCCAGTACTTC. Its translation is CASSQDRRGQETQYF.

The chain's CDR3 is CASSFSGGSYNEQFF. As DNA, the CDR3 is TGTGCCAGCAGCTTCAGCGGGGGGTCCTACAATGAGCAGTTCTTC. The rearrangement links TRBV7-2 to TRBJ2-1; 9 bases are shared with TRBD2. Trimming cost V 3 bases and J 1 base; bases outside gene matches: 1. The CDR3 covers 15 residues. Germline assignment: CDR1 SGHTA and CDR2 FQGNSA.

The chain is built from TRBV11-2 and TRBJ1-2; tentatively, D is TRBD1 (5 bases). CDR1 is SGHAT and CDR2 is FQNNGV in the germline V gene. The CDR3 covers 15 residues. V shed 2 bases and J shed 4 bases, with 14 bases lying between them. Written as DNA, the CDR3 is TGTGCCAGCAGCTTATTGGTACCAGGGCCCTATGGCTACACCTTC. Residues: CASSLLVPGPYGYTF. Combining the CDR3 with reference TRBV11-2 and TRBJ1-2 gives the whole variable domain EAGVAQSPRYKIIEKRQSVAFWCNPISGHATLYWYQQILGQGPKLLIQFQNNGVVDDSQLPKDRFSAERLKGVDSTLKIQPAKLEDSAVYLCASSLLVPGPYGYTFGSGTRLTVV.

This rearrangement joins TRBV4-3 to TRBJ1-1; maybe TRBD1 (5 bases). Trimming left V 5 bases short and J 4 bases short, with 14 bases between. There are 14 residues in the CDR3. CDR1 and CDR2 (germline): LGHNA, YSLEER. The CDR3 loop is CASSEGTRSTEAFF. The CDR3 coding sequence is TGCGCCAGCAGCGAAGGGACTCGGAGCACTGAAGCTTTCTTT.

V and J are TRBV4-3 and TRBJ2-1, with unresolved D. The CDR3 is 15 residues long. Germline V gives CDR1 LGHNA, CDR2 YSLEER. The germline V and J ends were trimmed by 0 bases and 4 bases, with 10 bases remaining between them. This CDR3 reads CASSQDPGDYNEQFF. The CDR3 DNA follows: TGCGCCAGCAGCCAAGATCCGGGTGATTACAATGAGCAGTTCTTC.

The CDR3 DNA sequence: TGTGCCACCAGCAGAGACATTGGCGGGGACGAGCAGTACTTC. It codes for CATSRDIGGDEQYF. The rearrangement links TRBV15 to TRBJ2-7; the D gene is possibly TRBD2 (6 bases). The V and J ends lost 0 bases and 5 bases respectively, with 11 bases between them. This CDR3 has 14 residues. Germline V gene sequence: CDR1 LNHNV, CDR2 YYDKDF (reference sequence).

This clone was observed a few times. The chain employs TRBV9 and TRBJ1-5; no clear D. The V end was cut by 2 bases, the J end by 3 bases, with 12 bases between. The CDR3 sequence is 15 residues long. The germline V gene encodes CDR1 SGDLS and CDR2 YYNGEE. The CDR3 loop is CASSVSGWANQPQHF. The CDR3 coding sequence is TGTGCCAGCAGCGTTTCAGGCTGGGCCAATCAGCCCCAGCATTTT.

For the CDR3, the DNA is TGCAGCGTTAAACCGGGACAGGGTGTGAATGAGCAGTTCTTC. This gives the protein CSVKPGQGVNEQFF. The chain employs TRBV29-1 and TRBJ2-1; 9 bases map to TRBD1. There are 14 residues in the CDR3. The germline CDR1 and CDR2 sequences are SQVTM and ANQGSEA. J gave up 7 bases and V 5 bases, and 9 bases lay outside the gene matches.

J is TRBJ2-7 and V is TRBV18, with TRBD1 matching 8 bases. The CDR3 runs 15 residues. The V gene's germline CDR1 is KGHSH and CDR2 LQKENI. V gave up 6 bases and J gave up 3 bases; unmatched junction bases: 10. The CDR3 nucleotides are TGTGCCAGCTCGCCAGCCGGGACAGGTGGCTACGAGCAGTACTTC. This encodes CASSPAGTGGYEQYF.

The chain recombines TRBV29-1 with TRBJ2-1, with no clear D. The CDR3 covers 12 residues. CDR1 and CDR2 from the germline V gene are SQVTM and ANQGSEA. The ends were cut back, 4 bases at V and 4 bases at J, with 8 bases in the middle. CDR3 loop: CSVVSGYNEQFF. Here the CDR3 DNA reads TGCAGCGTTGTATCGGGTTACAATGAGCAGTTCTTC.

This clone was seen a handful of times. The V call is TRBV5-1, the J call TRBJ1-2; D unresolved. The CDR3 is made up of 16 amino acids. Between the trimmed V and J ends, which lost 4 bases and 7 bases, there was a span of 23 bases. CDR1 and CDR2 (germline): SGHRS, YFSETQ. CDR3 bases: TGCGCCAGCAGCCTGGTGGGGAGGCCCGCTGAAGGTGGCTACACCTTC. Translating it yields CASSLVGRPAEGGYTF.

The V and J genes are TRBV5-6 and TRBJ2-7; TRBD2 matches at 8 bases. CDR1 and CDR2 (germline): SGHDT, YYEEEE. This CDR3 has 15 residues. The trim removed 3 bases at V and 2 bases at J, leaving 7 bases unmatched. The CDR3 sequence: CASSSSGSGAYEQYF. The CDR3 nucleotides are TGTGCCAGCAGCTCCTCGGGTAGCGGGGCCTACGAGCAGTACTTC.

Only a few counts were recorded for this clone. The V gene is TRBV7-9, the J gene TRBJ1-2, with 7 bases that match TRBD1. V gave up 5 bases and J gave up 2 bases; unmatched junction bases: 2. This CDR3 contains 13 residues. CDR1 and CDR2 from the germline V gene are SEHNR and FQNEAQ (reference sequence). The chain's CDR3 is CASSPRGNYGYTF. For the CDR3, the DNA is TGTGCCAGCAGCCCCAGGGGGAACTATGGCTACACCTTC.

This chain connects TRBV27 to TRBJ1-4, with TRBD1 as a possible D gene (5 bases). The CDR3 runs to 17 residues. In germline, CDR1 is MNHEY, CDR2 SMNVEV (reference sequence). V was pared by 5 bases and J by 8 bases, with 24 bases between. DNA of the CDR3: TGTGCCAGCAGTGCCATGCCAACGGGACTCGGTATGGAAAAACTGTTTTTT. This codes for CASSAMPTGLGMEKLFF.

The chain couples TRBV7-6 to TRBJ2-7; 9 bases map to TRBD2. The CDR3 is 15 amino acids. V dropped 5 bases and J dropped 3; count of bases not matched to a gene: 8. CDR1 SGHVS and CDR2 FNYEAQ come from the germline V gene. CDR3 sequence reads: CASSRSGGNYYEQYF. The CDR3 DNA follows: TGTGCCAGCAGCCGGAGCGGGGGGAATTACTACGAGCAGTACTTC.

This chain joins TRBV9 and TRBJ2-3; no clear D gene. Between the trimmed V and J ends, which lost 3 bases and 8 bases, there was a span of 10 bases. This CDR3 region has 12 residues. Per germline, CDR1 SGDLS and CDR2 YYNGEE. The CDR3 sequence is CASSANSGTQYF. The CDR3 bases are TGTGCCAGCAGCGCCAACTCGGGTACGCAGTATTTT.

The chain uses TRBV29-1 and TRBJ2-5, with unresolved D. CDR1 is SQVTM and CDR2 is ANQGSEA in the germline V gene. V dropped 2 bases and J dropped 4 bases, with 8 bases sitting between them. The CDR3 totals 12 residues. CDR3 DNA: TGCAGCGTTGAATTCCCAGGAGAGACCCAGTACTTC. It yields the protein CSVEFPGETQYF. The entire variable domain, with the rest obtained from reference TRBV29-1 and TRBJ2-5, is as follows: SAVISQKPSRDICQRGTSLTIQCQVDSQVTMMFWYRQQPGQSLTLIATANQGSEATYESGFVIDKFPISRPNLTFSTLTVSNMSPEDSSIYLCSVEFPGETQYFGPGTRLLVL.

The CDR3 DNA reads TGTGCCAGCAGTCCGTCGGGGGGGATCTCGAACACCGGGGAGCTGTTTTTT. Amino acid sequence: CASSPSGGISNTGELFF. The chain employs TRBV7-9 and TRBJ2-2; 8 nucleotides agree with TRBD2. Germline CDR1 reads SEHNR; CDR2 reads FQNEAQ (reference sequence). This CDR3 has 17 amino acids. The ends lost 6 bases at V and 0 bases at J; junction bases unmatched: 9. Together with reference TRBV7-9 and TRBJ2-2, the CDR3 gives the full variable domain: DTGVSQNPRHKITKRGQNVTFRCDPISEHNRLYWYRQTLGQGPEFLTYFQNEAQLEKSRLLSDRFSAERPKGSFSTLEIQRTEQGDSAMYLCASSPSGGISNTGELFFGEGSRLTVL.